One sample yielded the 6 T cell receptor beta chains listed below, sequenced in a study of blood T cell repertoires in COVID-19. Using immunoSEQ multiplex PCR, the repertoire was profiled, and TCRdb retains in-frame clones only, with some absent. The table shows about 190,000 clones, with 70% to 90% occurring only once. Sequences were obtained from peripheral blood. The receptors originated from a woman aged 80 or over with acute or convalescent COVID-19.

The V and J genes are TRBV7-9 and TRBJ2-3; perhaps TRBD1 as D (6 bases). V lost 2 bases, J lost 4 bases, and 7 bases lay in between. The CDR3 totals 13 residues. Germline lookup yields CDR1 SEHNR and CDR2 FQNEAQ (reference sequence). This chain's CDR3 is CASSLPGADTQYF. The CDR3 DNA reads TGTGCCAGCAGCTTACCAGGGGCAGATACGCAGTATTTT.

This clone was observed a handful of times. The rearrangement links TRBV5-4 to TRBJ1-6; D uncertain. The germline gives CDR1 SGHNT, CDR2 YYREEE (reference sequence). This CDR3 has 12 amino acids. V lost 3 bases and J 6 bases, leaving 4 bases between the germline ends. The CDR3 loop is CASSSFNSPLHF. The CDR3 DNA reads TGTGCCAGCAGCTCATTTAATTCACCCCTCCACTTT. The whole variable domain, remainder taken from reference TRBV5-4 and TRBJ1-6, is ETGVTQSPTHLIKTRGQQVTLRCSSQSGHNTVSWYQQALGQGPQFIFQYYREEENGRGNFPPRFSGLQFPNYSSELNVNALELDDSALYLCASSSFNSPLHFGNGTRLTVT.

This clone has only one observation. V gene TRBV7-9 combines with J gene TRBJ1-1, with TRBD1 as a possible D gene (6 bases). The germline CDR1 and CDR2 sequences are SEHNR and FQNEAQ (reference sequence). The CDR3 has 16 residues. Trimming pared 1 base from V and 6 bases from J, leaving 18 bases between. DNA for the CDR3: TGTGCCAGCAGCTTAGGGGGAACGCCGCGGACAGCTGAAGCTTTCTTT. This codes for CASSLGGTPRTAEAFF.

This sequence joins TRBV7-9 and TRBJ2-5, with 7 bases aligning to TRBD1. V shed 4 bases, J shed 5 bases, and the junction held 10 bases outside the gene matches. CDR1 is SEHNR, CDR2 FQNEAQ, per germline (reference sequence). This CDR3 is built from 15 residues. The DNA for the CDR3 is TGTGCCAGCAGCTCTCCGTGGGACAGTGGGGAGACCCAGTACTTC. Its protein product is CASSSPWDSGETQYF.

This chain uses TRBV5-1 with TRBJ2-2; 11 bases fit TRBD2. The V gene end was trimmed by 1 base and the J gene end by 7 bases; junction bases not matched to a gene: 9. The V gene's germline CDR1 is SGHRS and CDR2 YFSETQ. CDR3 size: 17 residues. This chain's CDR3 is CASSLRLAGGNSGELFF. CDR3 coding DNA: TGCGCCAGCAGCTTGCGGCTAGCGGGAGGCAATAGCGGGGAGCTGTTTTTT.

This chain connects TRBV29-1 to TRBJ2-1, with D possibly matching TRBD1 (5 bases). The V and J ends lost 2 bases and 2 bases respectively, with 7 bases between them. This CDR3 spans 13 amino acids. Germline V CDR1 and CDR2: SQVTM, ANQGSEA. The CDR3 sequence is CSVETTAYNEQFF. The CDR3 nucleotides are TGCAGCGTTGAAACGACAGCCTACAATGAGCAGTTCTTC.